This TCR beta chain was recorded in a study of blood T cell repertoires in COVID-19. Study details: Spain, Italy and the United States supplied samples that represented acute and convalescent COVID-19. Sources were T cells, B-cell-depleted T cells, or PBMCs; the material itself was cDNA or gDNA.

Produced via immunoSEQ multiplex PCR; TCRdb's table is partial and in-frame only. The sample carries 150,000 to 200,000 clones, over 80% recorded once. Germline-derived CDR1 and CDR2 are KGHSH and LQKENI. J lost 0 bases, V lost 5 bases, and 3 bases had no gene match. The CDR3 sequence is 14 residues long. The chain links TRBV18 to TRBJ2-7, with 8 nucleotides matching TRBD2. Material for sequencing was peripheral blood. This TCR was sampled from a woman in her fifties or sixties with acute or convalescent COVID-19. CDR3 sequence reads: CASSSSGNSYEQYF. CDR3 coding DNA: TGTGCCAGCTCAAGTAGCGGGAACTCCTACGAGCAGTACTTC.